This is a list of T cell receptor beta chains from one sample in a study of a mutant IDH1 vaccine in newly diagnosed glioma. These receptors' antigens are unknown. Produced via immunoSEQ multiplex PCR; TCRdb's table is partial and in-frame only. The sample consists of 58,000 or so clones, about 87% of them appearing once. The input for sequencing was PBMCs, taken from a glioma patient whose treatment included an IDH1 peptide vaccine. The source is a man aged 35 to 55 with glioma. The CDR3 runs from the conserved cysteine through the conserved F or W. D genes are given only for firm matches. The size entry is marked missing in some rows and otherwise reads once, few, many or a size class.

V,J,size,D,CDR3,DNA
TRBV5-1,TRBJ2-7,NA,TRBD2,CASSLRAGGIEQYF,TGCGCCAGCAGCTTGCGAGCGGGAGGGATCGAGCAGTACTTC
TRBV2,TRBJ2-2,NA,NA,CASSELRTDTGELFF,TGTGCCAGCAGTGAACTTAGGACAGACACCGGGGAGCTGTTTTTT
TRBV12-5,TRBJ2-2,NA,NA,CASGSIFSTGELFF,TGTGCTAGTGGTTCGATATTTAGCACCGGGGAGCTGTTTTTT
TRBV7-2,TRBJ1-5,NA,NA,CASSIDGSNQPQHF,TGTGCCAGCAGCATCGACGGTAGCAATCAGCCCCAGCATTTT
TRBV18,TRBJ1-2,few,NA,CASSPESRGYGYTF,TGTGCCAGCTCACCGGAATCACGTGGCTATGGCTACACCTTC
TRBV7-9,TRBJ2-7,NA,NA,CASSWVAPYEQYF,TGTGCCAGCAGCTGGGTAGCCCCCTACGAGCAGTACTTC
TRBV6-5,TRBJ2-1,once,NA,CASRQGHEQFF,TGTGCCAGCAGGCAGGGCCATGAGCAGTTCTTC
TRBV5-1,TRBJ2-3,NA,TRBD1,CASSPGQGNTDTQYF,TGCGCCAGCAGCCCGGGACAGGGAAACACAGATACGCAGTATTTT
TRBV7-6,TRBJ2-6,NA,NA,CASSSRPGSSGANVLTF,TGTGCCAGCAGCTCACGGCCAGGGAGCTCTGGGGCCAACGTCCTGACTTTC
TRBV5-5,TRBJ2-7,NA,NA,CASILGAKMYEQYF,TGTGCCAGCATCTTAGGGGCGAAAATGTACGAGCAGTACTTC
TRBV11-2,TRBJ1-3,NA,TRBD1,CASSLTDRGGGNTIYF,TGTGCCAGCAGCTTGACCGACAGGGGCGGTGGAAACACCATATATTTT
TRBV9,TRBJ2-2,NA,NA,CASTSLNTGELFF,TGTGCCAGCACTTCGCTGAACACCGGGGAGCTGTTTTTT
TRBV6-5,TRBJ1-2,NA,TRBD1,CASTAGTGYGYTF,TGTGCCAGCACCGCCGGGACAGGATATGGCTACACCTTC
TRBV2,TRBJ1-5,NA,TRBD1,CASSRDSTNQPQHF,TGTGCCAGCAGCCGGGACAGTACAAATCAGCCCCAGCATTTT
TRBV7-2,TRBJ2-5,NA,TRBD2,CASSFAGGPQETQYF,TGTGCCAGCAGCTTCGCGGGAGGGCCCCAAGAGACCCAGTACTTC
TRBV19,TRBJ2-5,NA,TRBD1,CASSQDRGETQYF,TGTGCCAGTAGTCAAGACAGGGGGGAGACCCAGTACTTC
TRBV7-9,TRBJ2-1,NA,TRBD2,CASSLVRGNGRAYEQFF,TGTGCCAGCAGCTTAGTCCGGGGAAACGGGAGGGCCTATGAGCAGTTCTTC
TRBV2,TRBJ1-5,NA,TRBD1,CASSGGTGSSAQHF,TGTGCCAGCAGTGGAGGGACAGGTTCGTCGGCCCAGCATTTT
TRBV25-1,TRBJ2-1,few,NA,CASSELGLWGHEQFF,TGTGCCAGCAGTGAACTGGGACTCTGGGGCCATGAGCAGTTCTTC
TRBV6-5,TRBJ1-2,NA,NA,CASSFDRRAGYTF,TGTGCCAGCAGTTTTGACAGGAGGGCTGGCTACACCTTC
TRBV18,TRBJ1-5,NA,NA,CASSPGQNSNQPQHF,TGTGCCAGCTCACCCGGACAGAATAGCAATCAGCCCCAGCATTTT
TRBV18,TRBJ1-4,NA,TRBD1,CASSSTGNEKLFF,TGTGCCAGCTCATCGACAGGGAATGAAAAACTGTTTTTT
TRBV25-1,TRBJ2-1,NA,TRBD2,CASMSAGEGTNEQFF,TGTGCCAGCATGAGTGCGGGAGAAGGTACAAATGAGCAGTTCTTC
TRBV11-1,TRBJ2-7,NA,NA,CATGRRDPSYEQYF,TGTGCCACCGGGAGACGGGACCCCTCCTACGAGCAGTACTTC
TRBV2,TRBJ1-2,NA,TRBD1,CASSARVLSGGSYGYTF,TGTGCCAGCAGTGCGAGGGTATTATCAGGGGGTTCCTATGGCTACACCTTC
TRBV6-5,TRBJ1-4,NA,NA,CASSRRGVTNEKLFF,TGTGCCAGCAGTCGGAGAGGGGTAACTAATGAAAAACTGTTTTTT
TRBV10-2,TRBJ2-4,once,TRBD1,CASRQGAKNIQYF,TGCGCCAGCAGACAGGGGGCCAAAAACATTCAGTACTTC
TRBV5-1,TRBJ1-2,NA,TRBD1,CASSFRYGGTDHYGYTF,TGCGCCAGCAGCTTTAGATATGGGGGGACAGACCACTATGGCTACACCTTC
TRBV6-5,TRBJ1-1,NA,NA,CASTLGRRTEAFF,TGTGCCAGCACCCTGGGACGGCGCACTGAAGCTTTCTTT
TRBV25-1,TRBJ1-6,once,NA,CASSETTGTSGSPLHF,TGTGCCAGCAGTGAAACCACGGGGACCTCCGGTTCACCCCTCCACTTT
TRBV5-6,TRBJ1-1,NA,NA,CASILGQGLEAFF,TGTGCCAGCATCCTTGGTCAGGGACTTGAAGCTTTCTTT
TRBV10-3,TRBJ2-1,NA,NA,CAISDSAPAYNEQFF,TGTGCCATCAGTGACAGTGCCCCGGCCTACAATGAGCAGTTCTTC
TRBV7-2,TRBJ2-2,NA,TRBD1,CASGQPKDRGGPNTGELFF,TGTGCCAGCGGCCAACCTAAGGACAGGGGCGGACCGAACACCGGGGAGCTGTTTTTT
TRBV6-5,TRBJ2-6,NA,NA,CASASGSGANVLTF,TGTGCCAGCGCCAGTGGGTCTGGGGCCAACGTCCTGACTTTC
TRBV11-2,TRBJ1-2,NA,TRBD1,CASNRGGYGYTF,TGTGCCAGCAACAGGGGCGGCTATGGCTACACCTTC
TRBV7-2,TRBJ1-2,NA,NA,CASSLEGGIIYGYTF,TGTGCCAGCAGCTTAGAGGGCGGGATAATCTATGGCTACACCTTC
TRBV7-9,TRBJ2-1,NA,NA,CASSLLWGDEQFF,TGTGCCAGCAGCTTACTCTGGGGAGATGAGCAGTTCTTC
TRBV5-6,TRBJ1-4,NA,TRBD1,CASSYRTGLNEKLFF,TGTGCCAGCAGCTATCGGACAGGGCTGAATGAAAAACTGTTTTTT
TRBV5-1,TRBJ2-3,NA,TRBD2,CASSFRAGGPDTQYF,TGCGCCAGCAGCTTTCGAGCGGGAGGCCCAGATACGCAGTATTTT
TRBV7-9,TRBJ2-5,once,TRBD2,CASSLVLSSGQETQYF,TGTGCCAGCAGCTTAGTATTGTCTAGCGGACAAGAGACCCAGTACTTC